This T cell receptor beta chain was recorded in a study of early T cells in non-severe SARS-CoV-2 infection. Study-wide background: Unsorted whole blood bulk RNA was sequenced, with unpaired chains.

V gave up 1 base and J gave up 2 bases, with 12 bases separating them. Germline loops: CDR1 SGHVS, CDR2 FQNEAQ. CDR3 length equals 15 residues. Unique molecular identifier tags were affixed to discrete cDNA molecules. TCRdb re-derived calls from the 5' RACE reads in MiXCR, one entry per CDR3 protein. The sample shows some 40,000 distinct CDR3 sequences, around 6.1% of them seen only once. This TCR came from an adult who was a healthcare worker with PCR-confirmed SARS-CoV-2 infection or an uninfected control (not recorded which). The rearrangement uses TRBV7-8 and TRBJ2-7, with D uncertain. The sequencing here drew on whole blood, taken at baseline. CDR3 coding DNA: TGTGCCAGCAGCTTAGAGGATCTTCAAACCTACGAGCAGTACTTC. It translates to CASSLEDLQTYEQYF.